These T cell receptor beta chains were read from a single sample in a study of blood T cells in healthy people across ages. TCRdb fed the 5' RACE reads into MiXCR, producing one record per CDR3 protein. This sample carries more than 1,400,000 distinct CDR3 sequences, around 42% of them seen once, and the ten largest clones take roughly 7.9%. Sequencing was carried out using blood. The receptors shown here come from a woman aged 18-30 years in good health. The CDR3 runs from the conserved cysteine through the conserved F or W. Each record gives: CDR3 protein, V gene, J gene, clone size, CDR3 length. For some rows the clone size is stated as once, few or many, or as a class when expanded; others skip it.

CDR3aa: CASSLIAGGPLTYNEQFF
v_gene: TRBV27
j_gene: TRBJ2-1
abundance: few
len: 18

CDR3aa: CASSWTGAITYGYTF
v_gene: TRBV5-1
j_gene: TRBJ1-2
abundance: -
len: 15

CDR3aa: CAWSVLTHEQYF
v_gene: TRBV30
j_gene: TRBJ2-7
abundance: -
len: 12

CDR3aa: CSAGVAAQEDTQYF
v_gene: TRBV20-1
j_gene: TRBJ2-3
abundance: -
len: 14

CDR3aa: CASSLWDTGPQETQYF
v_gene: TRBV3-1
j_gene: TRBJ2-5
abundance: few
len: 16

CDR3aa: CASSRRSGENEQFF
v_gene: TRBV7-2
j_gene: TRBJ2-1
abundance: few
len: 14

CDR3aa: CASSYPNRDHPFF
v_gene: TRBV6-5
j_gene: TRBJ1-1
abundance: -
len: 13

CDR3aa: CASNGVNTGELFF
v_gene: TRBV12-3/TRBV12-4
j_gene: TRBJ2-2
abundance: many
len: 13

CDR3aa: CASSWVLAGEQFF
v_gene: TRBV5-1
j_gene: TRBJ2-1
abundance: -
len: 13

CDR3aa: CSALRGGEKLFF
v_gene: TRBV29-1
j_gene: TRBJ1-4
abundance: few
len: 12

CDR3aa: CASSYLARNTGELFF
v_gene: TRBV2
j_gene: TRBJ2-2
abundance: -
len: 15

CDR3aa: CASSLEARVNEQFF
v_gene: TRBV7-9
j_gene: TRBJ2-1
abundance: -
len: 14

CDR3aa: CASIDTGGNQPQHF
v_gene: TRBV6-1
j_gene: TRBJ1-5
abundance: -
len: 14

CDR3aa: CASSPMGLPPFF
v_gene: TRBV27
j_gene: TRBJ2-1
abundance: -
len: 12

CDR3aa: CASSQGWRSSTDTQYF
v_gene: TRBV3-1
j_gene: TRBJ2-3
abundance: -
len: 16

CDR3aa: CASSLALTGETQFF
v_gene: TRBV7-7
j_gene: TRBJ2-1
abundance: few
len: 14

CDR3aa: CASGYGELSEQYF
v_gene: TRBV7-6
j_gene: TRBJ2-7
abundance: -
len: 13

CDR3aa: CAPLAVRYQETQYF
v_gene: TRBV24-1
j_gene: TRBJ2-5
abundance: few
len: 14

CDR3aa: CASSQTIDRATNEKLFF
v_gene: TRBV4-1
j_gene: TRBJ1-4
abundance: -
len: 17

CDR3aa: CASSLAGGTGTQYF
v_gene: TRBV6-5
j_gene: -
abundance: -
len: 14

CDR3aa: CASSQEGLAGNNEQFF
v_gene: TRBV4-2
j_gene: TRBJ2-1
abundance: few
len: 16

CDR3aa: CASSSDGVPYNEQYF
v_gene: TRBV5-1
j_gene: TRBJ2-5
abundance: -
len: 15

CDR3aa: CASSLTGEEQFF
v_gene: TRBV5-1
j_gene: TRBJ2-1
abundance: few
len: 12

CDR3aa: CASSQDEGYTEAFF
v_gene: TRBV3-1
j_gene: TRBJ1-1
abundance: -
len: 14

CDR3aa: CASSRRTSGGPGATCNEQFF
v_gene: TRBV27
j_gene: TRBJ2-1
abundance: -
len: 20

CDR3aa: CSALTSLGWDNEQFF
v_gene: TRBV20-1
j_gene: TRBJ2-1
abundance: -
len: 15

CDR3aa: CASSGEGSYEQYF
v_gene: TRBV12-3/TRBV12-4
j_gene: TRBJ2-7
abundance: few
len: 13

CDR3aa: CASSGTGSGNTIYF
v_gene: TRBV2
j_gene: TRBJ1-3
abundance: -
len: 14